This T cell receptor beta chain was recorded in a study of cytomegalovirus exposure and HLA in healthy donors. Study results and caveats: Trimming of TCR beta V- and J-genes showed a link, identified in a later analysis, to a missense DCLRE1C variant. It was reported in a later analysis that an Asian-associated ancestry cluster showed fewer N-insertions than the 666-donor mean. As confirmed in vitro, a few CMV-associated chains were specific for CMV antigens.

The PCR employed 60 Vbeta primers together with 13 Jbeta primers. Only in-frame clones appear in the TCRdb table, and some are missing; sequencing was by immunoSEQ multiplex PCR. Here the sample spans under 200,000 clones, around 80% being singletons. A note on this clone: What it binds is unknown.

CDR3 length equals 15 residues. Germline loops: CDR1 SGHVS, CDR2 FNYEAQ. Trimming stripped 5 bases from V and 3 bases from J, with 14 bases between. The TCR comes from a middle-aged man in good health and CMV-seronegative. The sequenced material came from PBMCs. The V call is TRBV7-6, the J call TRBJ2-1; possibly TRBD1 for D (6 bases). CDR3 region: CASSITGQDYNEQFF. CDR3 coding DNA: TGTGCCAGCAGCATAACGGGACAAGACTACAATGAGCAGTTCTTC.